This T cell receptor beta chain was identified in a study of blood T cell repertoires in COVID-19. Study summary: Collection of acute and convalescent COVID-19 samples took place in the United States, Italy and Spain. T cells, B-cell-depleted T cells, or PBMCs supplied cDNA or gDNA.

Patients from Seattle were sampled longitudinally, starting during active infection. The protocol was immunoSEQ multiplex PCR, while the TCRdb copy is restricted to in-frame clones and leaves out a portion. The data contain tens of thousands of clones, over 80% of them singletons. CDR1 is SNHLY and CDR2 is FYNNEI in the germline V gene. Trimming removed 1 base from V and 7 bases from J, with 8 bases in between. The CDR3 consists of 13 residues. Sequences were obtained from peripheral blood. This sequence originates from a man between 35 and 55 years old with COVID-19, enrolled during active disease. The gene calls are TRBV2 and TRBJ1-5; D gene ambiguous. The CDR3 sequence: CASSEGVVQPQHF. The CDR3 nucleotides are TGTGCCAGCAGTGAAGGCGTAGTCCAGCCCCAGCATTTT. The whole variable domain, filled in from reference TRBV2 and TRBJ1-5, reads EPEVTQTPSHQVTQMGQEVILRCVPISNHLYFYWYRQILGQKVEFLVSFYNNEISEKSEIFDDQFSVERPDGSNFTLKIRSTKLEDSAMYFCASSEGVVQPQHFGDGTRLSIL.